The present T cell receptor (beta chain) was sequenced within a study of a mutant IDH1 vaccine in newly diagnosed glioma. Some clones are missing from TCRdb's copy, which holds only in-frame ones; the method was immunoSEQ multiplex PCR. In the table there are 35,000 to 50,000 clones, under 95% of which are singletons. Notes on this clone: Its antigen is currently unknown.

V lost 3 bases and J lost 7, with 17 bases in between. The CDR3 is made up of 15 amino acids. Germline CDR1 is SGHKS and CDR2 is YYEKEE (reference sequence). Indicated time point: week 23, last vaccination. Each dose of the vaccine consisted of 300 ug of mutant IDH1 20-mer peptide, with topical imiquimod. This sample comprised PBMCs, obtained from a glioma patient whose treatment included an IDH1 peptide vaccine. The chain employs TRBV5-5 and TRBJ1-5; D remains unclear. The TCR comes from a man aged 45-65 years with glioma. CDR3 amino acids: CASSWRKGEAQPQHF. The CDR3 nucleotides read TGTGCCAGCAGCTGGAGAAAGGGAGAGGCACAGCCCCAGCATTTT.